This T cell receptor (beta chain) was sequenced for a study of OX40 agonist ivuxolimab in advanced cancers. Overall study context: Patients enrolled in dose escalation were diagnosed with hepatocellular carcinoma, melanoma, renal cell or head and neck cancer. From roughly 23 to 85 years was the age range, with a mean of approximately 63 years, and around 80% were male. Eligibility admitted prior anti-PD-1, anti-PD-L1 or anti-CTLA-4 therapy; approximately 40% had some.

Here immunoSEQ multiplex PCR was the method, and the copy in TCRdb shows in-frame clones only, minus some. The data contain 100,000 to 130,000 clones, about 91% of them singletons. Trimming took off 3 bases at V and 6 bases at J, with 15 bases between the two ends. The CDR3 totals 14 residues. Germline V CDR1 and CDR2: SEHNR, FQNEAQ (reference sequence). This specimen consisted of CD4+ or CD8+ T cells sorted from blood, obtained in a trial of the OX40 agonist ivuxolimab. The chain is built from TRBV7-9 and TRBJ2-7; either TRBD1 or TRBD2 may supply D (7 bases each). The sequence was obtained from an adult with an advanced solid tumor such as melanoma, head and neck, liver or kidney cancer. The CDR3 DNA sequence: TGTGCCAGCAGCTTGGGGAGGGGGCTTGTCGAGCAGTACTTC. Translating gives CASSLGRGLVEQYF. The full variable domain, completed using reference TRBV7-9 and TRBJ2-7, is DTGVSQNPRHKITKRGQNVTFRCDPISEHNRLYWYRQTLGQGPEFLTYFQNEAQLEKSRLLSDRFSAERPKGSFSTLEIQRTEQGDSAMYLCASSLGRGLVEQYFGPGTRLTVT.